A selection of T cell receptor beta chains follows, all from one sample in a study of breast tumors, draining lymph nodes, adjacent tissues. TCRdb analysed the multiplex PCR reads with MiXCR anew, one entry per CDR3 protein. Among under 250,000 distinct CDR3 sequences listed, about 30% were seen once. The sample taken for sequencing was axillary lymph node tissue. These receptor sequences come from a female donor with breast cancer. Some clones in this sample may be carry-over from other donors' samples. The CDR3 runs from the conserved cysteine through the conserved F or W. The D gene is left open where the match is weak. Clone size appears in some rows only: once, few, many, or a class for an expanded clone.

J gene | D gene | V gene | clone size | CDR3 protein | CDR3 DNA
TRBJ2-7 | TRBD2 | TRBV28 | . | CASSLWRRDGGIYEQYF | TGTGCCAGCAGTTTATGGAGGCGAGACGGGGGGATCTACGAGCAGTACTTC
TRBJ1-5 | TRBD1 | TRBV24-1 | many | CATSDPGGFQPQHF | TGTGCCACCAGTGACCCAGGGGGCTTTCAGCCCCAGCATTTT
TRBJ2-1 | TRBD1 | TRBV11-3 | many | CASSFKGQGSNEQFF | TGTGCCAGCAGCTTCAAGGGACAGGGAAGCAATGAGCAGTTCTTC
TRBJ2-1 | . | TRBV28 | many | CASSAISSDNEQFF | TGTGCCAGCAGTGCAATCTCTAGCGACAATGAGCAGTTCTTC
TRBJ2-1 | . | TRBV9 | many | CASSARLESYNEQFF | TGTGCCAGCAGCGCCCGACTAGAATCCTACAATGAGCAGTTCTTC
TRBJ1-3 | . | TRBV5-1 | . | CAQKIQDSAPGNTIYF | TGCGCCCAAAAAATTCAGGACAGTGCCCCTGGAAACACCATATATTTT
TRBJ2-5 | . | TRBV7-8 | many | CASSLLGLQYF | TGTGCCAGCAGCTTATTGGGTCTCCAGTACTTC
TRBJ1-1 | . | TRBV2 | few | CATDRYTEAFF | TGTGCCACAGACCGATACACTGAAGCTTTCTTT
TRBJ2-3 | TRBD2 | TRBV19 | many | CASSITSGRGTDTQYF | TGTGCCAGTAGTATAACTAGCGGGAGGGGCACAGATACGCAGTATTTT
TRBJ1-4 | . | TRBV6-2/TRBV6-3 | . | CASNRGPNEKLFF | TGTGCCAGCAATCGGGGACCAAATGAAAAACTGTTTTTT
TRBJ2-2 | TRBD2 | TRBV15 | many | CATSRELAGLTGELFF | TGTGCCACCAGCAGAGAACTAGCGGGGTTGACCGGGGAGCTGTTTTTT
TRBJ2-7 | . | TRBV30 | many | CAWSVLGGGYEQYF | TGTGCCTGGAGTGTACTTGGAGGGGGCTACGAGCAGTACTTC
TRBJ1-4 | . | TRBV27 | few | CASSSLGATGEKLFF | TGTGCCAGCAGTTCCCTGGGGGCCACCGGGGAAAAACTGTTTTTT
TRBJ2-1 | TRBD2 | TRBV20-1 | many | CSARGTASGTSYNEQFF | TGCAGTGCTAGAGGAACGGCTAGCGGGACTTCCTACAATGAGCAGTTCTTC
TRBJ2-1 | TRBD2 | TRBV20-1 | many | CSAYARLAGDSYNEQFF | TGCAGTGCCTATGCCCGCCTAGCGGGAGATTCGTACAATGAGCAGTTCTTC
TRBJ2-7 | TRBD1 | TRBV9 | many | CASSAGQHSYEQYF | TGTGCCAGCAGCGCGGGACAGCACTCCTACGAGCAGTACTTC
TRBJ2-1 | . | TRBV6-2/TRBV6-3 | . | CASRQPDRNNEQFF | TGTGCCAGCAGGCAACCAGACAGAAACAATGAGCAGTTCTTC
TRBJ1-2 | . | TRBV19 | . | CASSIAGVGNTF | TGTGCCAGTAGTATAGCAGGGGTCGGAAACACCTTC
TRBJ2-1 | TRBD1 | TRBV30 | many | CAWRRQGRGEQFF | TGTGCCTGGAGAAGACAGGGAAGGGGTGAGCAGTTCTTC
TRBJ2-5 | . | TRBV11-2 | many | CASSYGQSQETQYF | TGTGCCAGCAGCTACGGACAGTCACAAGAGACCCAGTACTTC
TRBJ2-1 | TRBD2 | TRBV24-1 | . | CATSVAGGPNEQFF | TGTGCCACCAGTGTAGCGGGAGGGCCCAATGAGCAGTTCTTC
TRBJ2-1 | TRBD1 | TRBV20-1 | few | CSARDRGFSYNEQFF | TGCAGTGCTAGAGACAGGGGGTTCTCCTACAATGAGCAGTTCTTC
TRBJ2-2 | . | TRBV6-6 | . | CASRPRNRTQRWRELFF | TGTGCCAGCAGACCGAGGAATAGGACACAAAGGTGGCGGGAGCTGTTTTTT
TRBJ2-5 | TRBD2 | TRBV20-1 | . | CSASIQPRQGRETRYF | TGCAGTGCTAGTATACAACCCCGGCAAGGGCGGGAGACCCGGTACTTC
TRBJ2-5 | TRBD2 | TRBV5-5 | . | CASSFIGASGQETQYF | TGTGCCAGCAGCTTTATCGGGGCTAGCGGGCAGGAGACCCAGTACTTC
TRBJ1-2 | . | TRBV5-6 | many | CASSLAAGGGYTF | TGTGCCAGCAGCTTGGCTGCAGGTGGTGGCTACACCTTC
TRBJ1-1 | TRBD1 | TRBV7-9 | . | CASSLQGTGGRYTQAFF | TGTGCCAGCAGCTTACAAGGGACAGGGGGTCGCTACACTCAAGCTTTCTTT
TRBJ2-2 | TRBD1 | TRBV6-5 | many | CASRTNTGVSGELFF | TGTGCCAGCAGAACAAACACAGGGGTATCCGGGGAGCTGTTTTTT
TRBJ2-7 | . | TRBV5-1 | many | CASSGITRTRGSYEQYF | TGCGCCAGCAGCGGGATTACTAGAACCCGAGGGTCCTACGAGCAGTACTTC
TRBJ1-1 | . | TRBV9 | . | CASSVGGAANTEAFF | TGTGCCAGCAGCGTAGGCGGGGCTGCGAACACTGAAGCTTTCTTT
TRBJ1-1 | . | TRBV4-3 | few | CASTERHSSGTEAFF | TGCGCCAGCACCGAAAGGCATTCGTCGGGGACTGAAGCTTTCTTT
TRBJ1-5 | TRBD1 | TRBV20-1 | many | CSASPGTGGLNQPQHF | TGCAGTGCTAGTCCCGGGACAGGGGGCCTCAATCAACCCCAGCATTTT
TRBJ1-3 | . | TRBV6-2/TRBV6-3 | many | CASNEVGNTIYF | TGTGCCAGCAACGAGGTTGGAAACACCATATATTTT
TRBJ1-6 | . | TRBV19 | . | CASRLLNSPLHF | TGTGCCAGTCGACTTCTCAATTCACCCCTCCACTTT
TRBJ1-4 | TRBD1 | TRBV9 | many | CASSGGGQSLGEKLFF | TGTGCCAGCAGCGGAGGGGGACAGTCGTTGGGTGAAAAACTGTTTTTT
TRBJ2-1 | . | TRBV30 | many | CACDFGGGAYNEQFF | TGTGCCTGTGACTTCGGGGGCGGCGCATACAATGAGCAGTTCTTC
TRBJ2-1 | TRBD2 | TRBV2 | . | CASSSTSGKYNEQFF | TGTGCCAGCAGCAGTACTAGCGGGAAATACAATGAGCAGTTCTTT
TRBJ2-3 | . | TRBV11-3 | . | CASSLVGASSTQYF | TGTGCCAGCAGCTTAGTAGGTGCCTCGAGTACGCAGTATTTT
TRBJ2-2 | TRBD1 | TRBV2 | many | CASRVPTGGGNTGELFF | TGTGCCAGCAGGGTACCAACAGGGGGCGGTAACACCGGGGAGCTGTTTTTT
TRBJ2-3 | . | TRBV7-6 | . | CASSLVEGGEKDTQYF | TGTGCCAGCAGCTTAGTCGAGGGGGGGGAAAAGGATACGCAGTATTTT
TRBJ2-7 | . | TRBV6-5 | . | CASSYRTGSHEQYF | TGTGCCAGCAGTTACCGGACGGGATCCCACGAGCAGTACTTC
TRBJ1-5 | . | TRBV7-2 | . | CASRHGGGPPIQPQHF | TGTGCCAGCAGACATGGGGGGGGGCCACCAATCCAGCCCCAGCATTTT
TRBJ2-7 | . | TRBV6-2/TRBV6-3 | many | CASSYSDTAGQYF | TGTGCCAGCAGTTACTCGGATACGGCCGGGCAGTACTTC
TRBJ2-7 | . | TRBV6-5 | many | CASSPATKALHGQYF | TGTGCCAGCAGCCCCGCGACTAAGGCCCTCCATGGGCAGTACTTC
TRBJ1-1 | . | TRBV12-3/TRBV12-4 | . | CASSLDRGINTEAFF | TGTGCCAGCAGTTTGGACAGAGGAATTAACACTGAAGCTTTCTTT
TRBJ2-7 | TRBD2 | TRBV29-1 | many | CGVAGTSGRREQYF | TGCGGCGTTGCCGGGACTAGCGGGAGGAGGGAGCAGTACTTC
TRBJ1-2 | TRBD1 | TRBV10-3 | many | CAKRQGLNYGYTF | TGTGCCAAGCGACAGGGACTTAACTATGGCTACACCTTC
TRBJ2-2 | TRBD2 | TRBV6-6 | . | CASSHSRGGRVNTGELFF | TGTGCCAGCAGTCACTCACGGGGCGGGAGGGTCAACACCGGGGAGCTGTTTTTT
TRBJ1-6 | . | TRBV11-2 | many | CASSSRDMRSPLHF | TGTGCCAGCAGCTCCAGGGATATGAGGTCACCCCTCCACTTT
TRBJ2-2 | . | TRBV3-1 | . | CASSQVPVNTGELFF | TGTGCCAGCAGCCAAGTCCCGGTGAACACCGGGGAGCTGTTTTTT
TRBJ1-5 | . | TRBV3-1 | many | CASSPGVRQPQHF | TGTGCCAGCAGCCCAGGGGTCCGGCAGCCCCAGCATTTT
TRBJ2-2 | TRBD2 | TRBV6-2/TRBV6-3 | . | CASSHPQIAGSIGELFF | TGTGCCAGCAGTCATCCCCAGATAGCGGGAAGTATCGGGGAGCTGTTTTTT
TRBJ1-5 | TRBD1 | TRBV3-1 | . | CASSQDRAPTQPRHF | TGTGCCAGCAGCCAGGACAGGGCCCCCACTCAGCCCCGGCATTTT
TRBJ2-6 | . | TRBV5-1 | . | CASSYPGLCSGANVLTF | TGCGCCAGCAGCTACCCCGGGCTGTGCTCTGGGGCCAACGTCCTGACTTTC
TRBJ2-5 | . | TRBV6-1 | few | CASKKGGLETQYF | TGTGCCAGCAAAAAAGGGGGGCTAGAGACCCAGTACTTC
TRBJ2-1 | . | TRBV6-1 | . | CASRFASGVGAYNEQFF | TGTGCCAGCCGGTTTGCATCAGGGGTGGGGGCCTACAATGAGCAGTTCTTC
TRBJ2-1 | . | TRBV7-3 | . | CASPEGNEQFF | TGTGCCAGCCCCGAGGGCAATGAGCAGTTCTTC